The sequence of this T cell receptor beta chain was determined in a study of T cells in Graves' hyperthyroidism and ophthalmopathy. Whole-study findings and limits: Blood also held most thyroid clonotypes expanded beyond 0.001. Ophthalmopathy prediction by the model preceded onset by a median approximately 5.9 months.

Clinical symptoms, serum thyroxine and TRAb, thyroid ultrasound and orbital computed tomography together formed the diagnostic basis. About this clonotype: Its antigen is not identified.

From RNA transcripts, TCR beta CDR3 regions were amplified. Carried out on the TCR CDR3, a first-round RT-PCR used the HTBI primer set. TCRdb fed the multiplex PCR reads into MiXCR, producing one record per CDR3 protein. This table has roughly 510,000 distinct CDR3 sequences, 40% to 50% appearing once. The germline CDR1 and CDR2 sequences are SEHNR and FQNEAQ (reference sequence). This CDR3 has 14 residues. V lost 5 bases and J lost 2, with 13 bases in between. The sample comprised peripheral blood or thyroid tissue (not recorded which). This receptor was identified in an adult woman with Graves' disease, either hyperthyroidism or ophthalmopathy (not recorded which). The chain links TRBV7-9 to TRBJ2-7, with unresolved D. The CDR3 loop reads CASSPSMDAYEQYF. The CDR3 bases are TGTGCCAGCAGCCCCAGCATGGATGCCTACGAGCAGTACTTC.